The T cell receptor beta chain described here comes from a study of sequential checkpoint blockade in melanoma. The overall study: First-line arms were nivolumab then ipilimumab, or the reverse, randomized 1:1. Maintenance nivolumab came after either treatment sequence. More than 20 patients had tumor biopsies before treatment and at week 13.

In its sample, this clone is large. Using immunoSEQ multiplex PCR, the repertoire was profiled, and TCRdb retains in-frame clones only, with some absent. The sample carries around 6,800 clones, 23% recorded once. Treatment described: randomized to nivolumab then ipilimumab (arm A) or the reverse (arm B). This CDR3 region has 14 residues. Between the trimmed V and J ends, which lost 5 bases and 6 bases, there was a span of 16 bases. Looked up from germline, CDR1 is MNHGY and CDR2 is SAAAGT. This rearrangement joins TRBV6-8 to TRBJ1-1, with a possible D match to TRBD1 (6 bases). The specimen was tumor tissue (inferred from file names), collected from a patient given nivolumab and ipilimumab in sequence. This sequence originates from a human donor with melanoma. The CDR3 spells CASSEPWTVPEAFF. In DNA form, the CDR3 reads TGTGCCAGCAGTGAGCCATGGACAGTCCCTGAAGCTTTCTTT.